The T cell receptor beta chain described here comes from a study of graft-versus-host responses after intestinal transplantation. Study in general: Anti-thymocyte globulin induction preceded approximately three years of tacrolimus and steroid maintenance in all recipients. Study-level points and caveats: Detection of GvH clones occurred in recipient marrow, and some had their first appearance in ileum or blood.

The V end lost 1 base, the J end lost 5 bases, and 12 bases lay between the germline ends. Per germline, CDR1 KGHSH and CDR2 LQKENI. This CDR3 is built from 14 residues. The repertoire was sequenced with immunoSEQ multiplex PCR; TCRdb's copy has only in-frame clones and lacks some. The profile shows 20,000 or so clones, approximately 90% of them singletons. To note about this clone: Its antigen is not known.

V gene TRBV18 combines with J gene TRBJ2-7; D is perhaps TRBD2 (6 bases). The material was PBMCs, obtained 350 to 400 days after transplant. The clonotype was recovered from a human patient who received an intestinal transplant, so some T cells may come from the graft donor. In DNA form, the CDR3 reads TGTGCCAGCTCACCACTCGGGGGAAAGGACGAGCAGTACTTC. This encodes CASSPLGGKDEQYF.